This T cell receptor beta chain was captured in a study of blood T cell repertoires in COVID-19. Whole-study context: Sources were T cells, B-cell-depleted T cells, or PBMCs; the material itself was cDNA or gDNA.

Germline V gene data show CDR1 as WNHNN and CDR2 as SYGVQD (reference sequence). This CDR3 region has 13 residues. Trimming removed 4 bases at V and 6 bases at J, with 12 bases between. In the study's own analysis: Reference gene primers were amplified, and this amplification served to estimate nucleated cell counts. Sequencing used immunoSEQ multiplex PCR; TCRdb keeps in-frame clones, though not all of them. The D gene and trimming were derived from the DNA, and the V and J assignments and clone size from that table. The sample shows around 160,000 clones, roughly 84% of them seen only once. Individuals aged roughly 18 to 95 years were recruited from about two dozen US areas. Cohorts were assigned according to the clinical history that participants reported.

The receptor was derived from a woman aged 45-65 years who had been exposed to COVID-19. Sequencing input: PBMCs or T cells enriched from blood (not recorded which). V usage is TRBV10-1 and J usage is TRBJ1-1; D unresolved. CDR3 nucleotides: TGCGCCAGCAGTGGAGGGAGGGCATCTGAAGCTTTCTTT. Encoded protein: CASSGGRASEAFF.